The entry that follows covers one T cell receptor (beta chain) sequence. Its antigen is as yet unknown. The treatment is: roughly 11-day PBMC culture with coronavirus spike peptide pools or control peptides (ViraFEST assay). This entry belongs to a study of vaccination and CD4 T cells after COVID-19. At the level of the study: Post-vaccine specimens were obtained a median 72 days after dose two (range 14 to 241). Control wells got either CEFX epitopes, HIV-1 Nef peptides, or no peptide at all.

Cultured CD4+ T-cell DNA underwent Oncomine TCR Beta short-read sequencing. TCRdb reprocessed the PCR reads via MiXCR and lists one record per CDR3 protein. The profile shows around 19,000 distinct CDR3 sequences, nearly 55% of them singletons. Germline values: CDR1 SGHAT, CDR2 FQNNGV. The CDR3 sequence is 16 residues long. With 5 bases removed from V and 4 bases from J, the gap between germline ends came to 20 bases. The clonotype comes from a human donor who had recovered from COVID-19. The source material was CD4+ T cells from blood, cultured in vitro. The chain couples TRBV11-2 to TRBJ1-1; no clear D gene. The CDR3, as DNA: TGTGCCAGCAGCCCCAAATATCTAAGCGATGGCACTGAAGCTTTCTTT. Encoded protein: CASSPKYLSDGTEAFF.